By share, the clone carrying this T cell receptor (beta chain) ranks as medium-sized. The sample comes from a study of read filtering for tumor transcriptome and immune sequencing. From 300 to 400 ng of RNA, a library with molecular barcoded alpha/delta and beta/gamma adaptors was made. TCRdb fed the reads into MiXCR, producing one record per CDR3 protein. This sample has more than 35,000 distinct CDR3 sequences, with roughly an eighth found just once. Trimming removed 1 base at V and 8 bases at J, with 13 bases between. The CDR3 consists of 14 residues. The germline gives CDR1 SGHRS, CDR2 YFSETQ. The clonotype comes from a donor over 35 with multiple myeloma. V gene TRBV5-1 combines with J gene TRBJ2-1, with no clear D. The material sequenced was a population of CD138-negative cells sorted from bone marrow. For the CDR3, the DNA is TGCGCCAGCAGCTTGATCCCGGCAAGCGATGAGCAGTTCTTC. Its translation is CASSLIPASDEQFF.